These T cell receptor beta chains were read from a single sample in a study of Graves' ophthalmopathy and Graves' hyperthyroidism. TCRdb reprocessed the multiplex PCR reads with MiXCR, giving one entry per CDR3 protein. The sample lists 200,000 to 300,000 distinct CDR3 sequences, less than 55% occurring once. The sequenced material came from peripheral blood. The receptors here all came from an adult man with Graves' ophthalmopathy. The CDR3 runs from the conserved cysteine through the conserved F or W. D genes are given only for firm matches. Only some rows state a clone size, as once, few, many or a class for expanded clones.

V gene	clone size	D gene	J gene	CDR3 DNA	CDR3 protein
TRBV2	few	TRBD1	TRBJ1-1	TGTGCCAGCCAGGGGGGATCGGTAACTGAAGCTTTCTTT	CASQGGSVTEAFF
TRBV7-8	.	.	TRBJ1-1	TGTGCCAGCAGCCTGTATGGGGGGGAAATGAACACTGAAGCTTTCTTT	CASSLYGGEMNTEAFF
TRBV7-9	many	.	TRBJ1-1	TGTGCCAGCAGTGAACTGGGACTCCGCGGGGCTTTCTTT	CASSELGLRGAFF
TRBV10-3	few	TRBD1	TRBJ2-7	TGTGCCAGCCATGCCAGGGGGAGCTCCTACGAGCAGTACTTC	CASHARGSSYEQYF
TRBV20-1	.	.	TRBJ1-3	TGCAGTGCTAATAACAGGGTAACTGGAAACACCATATATTTT	CSANNRVTGNTIYF
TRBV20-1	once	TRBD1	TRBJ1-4	TGCAGTGCTAGAGCCGGGACAGGAAATGAAAAACTGTTTTTT	CSARAGTGNEKLFF
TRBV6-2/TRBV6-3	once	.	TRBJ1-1	TGTGCCAGCAGTTACTCGACGAGTAGCACTGAAGCTTTCTTT	CASSYSTSSTEAFF
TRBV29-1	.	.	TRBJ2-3	TGCAGCGTTGAATCGCAGGGAAAGGCCGCAGATACGCAGTATTTT	CSVESQGKAADTQYF
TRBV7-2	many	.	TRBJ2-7	TGTGCCAGCAGCTTAGGCATGCCTCGCGACGAGCAGTACTTC	CASSLGMPRDEQYF
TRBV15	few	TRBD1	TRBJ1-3	TGTGCCACCAGCAGAGATGGGACAGGGGTAGGAAACACCATATATTTT	CATSRDGTGVGNTIYF
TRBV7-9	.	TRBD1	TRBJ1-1	TGTGCCAGCAGCCCCTTCAAGGACAGGGAAGACACTGAAGCTTTCTTT	CASSPFKDREDTEAFF
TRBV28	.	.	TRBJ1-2	TGTGCCAGCCGTTCGAACCAGGGGATTGGCTACACCTTC	CASRSNQGIGYTF
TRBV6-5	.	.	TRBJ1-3	TGTGCCAGCAGTTACTCGAACATGAGAGGCTTCGGAAACACCATATATTTT	CASSYSNMRGFGNTIYF
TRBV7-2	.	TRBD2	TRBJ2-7	TGTGCCAGCAGCCCCCCGGGAGGACTAGCGGGAGGCTACGAGCAGTACTTC	CASSPPGGLAGGYEQYF
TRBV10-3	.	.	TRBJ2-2	TGTGCCAGCAGTGAGTGGGGGAGGAACACCGGGGAGCTGTTTTTT	CASSEWGRNTGELFF
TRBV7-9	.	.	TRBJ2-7	TGTGCCAGCAGCCTCGGCCCCCAGAGCGGCGACGAGCGGTACTTC	CASSLGPQSGDERYF
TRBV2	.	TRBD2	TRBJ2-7	TGTGCCAGCCATGACGGCGGGGGGAGGATGGGGCAGTACTTC	CASHDGGGRMGQYF
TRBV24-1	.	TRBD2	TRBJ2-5	TGTGCCACCAGTGATTTAAGAGCGGGAGAAGGGGAGACCCAGTACTTC	CATSDLRAGEGETQYF
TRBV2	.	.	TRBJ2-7	TGTGCCAGCAGAGAAGACGGGTCAGCCTACGAGCAGTACTTC	CASREDGSAYEQYF
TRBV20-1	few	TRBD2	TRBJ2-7	TGCAGTGCTAGGCCTAGCGGGAGGCTCTACGAGCAGTACTTC	CSARPSGRLYEQYF
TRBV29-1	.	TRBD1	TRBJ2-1	TGCAGCGCTTCGACCGGGACAGGCACCTACAATGAGCAGTTCTTC	CSASTGTGTYNEQFF
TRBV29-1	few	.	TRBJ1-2	TGCAGCGTTGAAGATCTGGGCGGAGCTAACTATGGCTACACCTTC	CSVEDLGGANYGYTF
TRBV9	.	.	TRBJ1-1	TGTGCCAGCAGCTGGTACAGGGCCCTCACTGAAGCTTTCTTT	CASSWYRALTEAFF
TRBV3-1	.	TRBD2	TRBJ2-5	TGTGCCAGCAGCCAAGAATCGCGGGGGGAACAAGAGACCCAGTACTTC	CASSQESRGEQETQYF
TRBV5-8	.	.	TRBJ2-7	TGTGCCAGCACCCGGTCGTCGACAGTGGGGGGCGAGCAGTACTTC	CASTRSSTVGGEQYF
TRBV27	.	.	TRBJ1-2	TGTGCCAGCAGTTGGTCAGGAGCGCCTTATGGCTACACCTTC	CASSWSGAPYGYTF
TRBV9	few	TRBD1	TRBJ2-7	TGTGCCAGCAGCCCAGGACAGGTCACCTACGAGCAGTACTTC	CASSPGQVTYEQYF
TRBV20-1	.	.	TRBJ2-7	TGCAGTGCTAGAGACCAGTCCTACGAGCAGTACTTC	CSARDQSYEQYF